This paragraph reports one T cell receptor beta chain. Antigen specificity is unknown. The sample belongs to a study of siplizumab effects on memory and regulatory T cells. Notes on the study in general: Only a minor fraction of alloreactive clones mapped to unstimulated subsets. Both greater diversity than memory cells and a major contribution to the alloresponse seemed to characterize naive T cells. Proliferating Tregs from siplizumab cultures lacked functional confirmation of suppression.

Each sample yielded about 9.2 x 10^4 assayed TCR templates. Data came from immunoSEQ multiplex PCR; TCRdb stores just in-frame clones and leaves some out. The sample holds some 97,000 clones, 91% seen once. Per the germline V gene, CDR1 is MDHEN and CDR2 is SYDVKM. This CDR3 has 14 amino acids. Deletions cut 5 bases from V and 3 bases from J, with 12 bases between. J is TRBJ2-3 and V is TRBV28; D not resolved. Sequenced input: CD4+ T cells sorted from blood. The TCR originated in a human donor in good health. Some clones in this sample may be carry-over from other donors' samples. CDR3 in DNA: TGTGCCAGCAGTAAGGCGCCCCTAACAGATACGCAGTATTTT. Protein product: CASSKAPLTDTQYF.